The 2 T cell receptor beta chains given below trace back to one sample, sequenced in a study of identical twins. TCRdb called the 5' RACE reads again in MiXCR, with one record for every CDR3 protein. The data contain around 250,000 distinct CDR3 sequences, roughly 13% of them seen just once; the ten biggest clones take up more than 3.5%. This sample also belongs to another study, concerning yellow fever vaccine responses in identical twins.

Specimen: memory (CD45RO+) T cells sorted from blood. The receptors originated from a woman between 18 and 30 years old in good health.

The sample holds a few counts of this clonotype. CDR3 sequence: CATQGQWGADTQYF. CDR3 sequence (DNA): TGTGCCACCCAGGGACAGTGGGGGGCAGATACGCAGTATTTT. The chain is built from TRBV24-1 and TRBJ2-3; TRBD1 might be the D (7 bases). The CDR3 contains 14 residues. Germline lookup yields CDR1 KGHDR and CDR2 SFDVKD. The V gene lost 9 bases and the J gene lost 4 bases, with 16 bases spanning the gap.

This clonotype has just a few counts. The CDR3 bases are TGTGCCAGCAGCTTAAGTGTAGCGGAGACCCAGTACTTC. Translated: CASSLSVAETQYF. The chain recombines TRBV7-3 with TRBJ2-5; perhaps TRBD2 as D (5 bases). Trimming left V 1 base short and J 5 bases short, with 8 bases between. The CDR3 length is 13 residues. Germline CDR1 is SGHTA and CDR2 is FQGTGA.